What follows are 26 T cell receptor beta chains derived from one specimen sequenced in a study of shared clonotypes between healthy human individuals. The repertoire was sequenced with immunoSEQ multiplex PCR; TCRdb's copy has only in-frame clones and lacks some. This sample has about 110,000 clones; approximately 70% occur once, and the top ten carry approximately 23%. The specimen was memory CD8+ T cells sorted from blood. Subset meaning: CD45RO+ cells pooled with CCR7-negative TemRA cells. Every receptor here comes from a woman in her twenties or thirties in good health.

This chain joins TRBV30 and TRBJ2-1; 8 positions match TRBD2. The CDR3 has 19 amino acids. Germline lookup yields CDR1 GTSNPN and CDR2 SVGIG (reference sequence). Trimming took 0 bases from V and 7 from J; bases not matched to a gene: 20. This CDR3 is CAWSVSIAPGGRPGNEQFF. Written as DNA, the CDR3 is TGTGCCTGGAGTGTATCCATCGCACCTGGCGGGAGGCCCGGGAATGAGCAGTTCTTC. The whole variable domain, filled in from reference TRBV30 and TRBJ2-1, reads SQTIHQWPATLVQPVGSPLSLECTVEGTSNPNLYWYRQAAGRGLQLLFYSVGIGQISSEVPQNLSASRPQDRQFILSSKKLLLSDSGFYLCAWSVSIAPGGRPGNEQFFGPGTRLTVL.

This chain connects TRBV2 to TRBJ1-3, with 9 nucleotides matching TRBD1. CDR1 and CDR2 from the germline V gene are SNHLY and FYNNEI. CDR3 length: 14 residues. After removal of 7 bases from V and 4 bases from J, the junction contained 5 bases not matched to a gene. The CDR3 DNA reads TGTGCCAGCACCGGACAGGGGTCCGGAAACACCATATATTTT. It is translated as CASTGQGSGNTIYF.

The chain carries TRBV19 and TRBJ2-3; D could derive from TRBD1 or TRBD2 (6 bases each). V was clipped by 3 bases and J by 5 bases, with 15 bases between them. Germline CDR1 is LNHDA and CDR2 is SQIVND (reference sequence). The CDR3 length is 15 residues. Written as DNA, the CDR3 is TGTGCCAGTAGTATTGCACCGGGGGCTGTAGATACGCAGTATTTT. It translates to CASSIAPGAVDTQYF.

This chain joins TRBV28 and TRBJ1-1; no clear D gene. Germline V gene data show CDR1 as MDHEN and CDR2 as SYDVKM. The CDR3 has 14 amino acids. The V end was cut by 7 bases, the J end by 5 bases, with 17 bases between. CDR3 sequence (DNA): TGTGCCAGCAATGCCGGGCTCCAGAATACTGAAGCTTTCTTT. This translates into CASNAGLQNTEAFF.

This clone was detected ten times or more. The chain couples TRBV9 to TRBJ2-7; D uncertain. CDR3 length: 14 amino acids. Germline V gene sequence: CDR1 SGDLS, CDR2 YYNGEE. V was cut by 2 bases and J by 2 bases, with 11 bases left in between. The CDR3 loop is CASSVSWGTYEQYF. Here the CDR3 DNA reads TGTGCCAGCAGCGTGTCTTGGGGTACCTACGAGCAGTACTTC.

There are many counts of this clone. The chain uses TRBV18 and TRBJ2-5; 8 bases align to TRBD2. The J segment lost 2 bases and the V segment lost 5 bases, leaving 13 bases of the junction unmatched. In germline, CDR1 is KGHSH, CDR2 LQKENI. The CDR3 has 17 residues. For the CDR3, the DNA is TGTGCCAGCTCATCAGAAATGGGACTAGTAGGGCAAGAGACCCAGTACTTC. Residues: CASSSEMGLVGQETQYF.

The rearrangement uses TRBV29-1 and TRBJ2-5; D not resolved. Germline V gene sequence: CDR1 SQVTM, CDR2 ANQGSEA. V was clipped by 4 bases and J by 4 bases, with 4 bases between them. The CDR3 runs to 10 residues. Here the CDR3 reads CSVVRETQYF. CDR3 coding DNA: TGCAGCGTTGTGAGAGAGACCCAGTACTTC.

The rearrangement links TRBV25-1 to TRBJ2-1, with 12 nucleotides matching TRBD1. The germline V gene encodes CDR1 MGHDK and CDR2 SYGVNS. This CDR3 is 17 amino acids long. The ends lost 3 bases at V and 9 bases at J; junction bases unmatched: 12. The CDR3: CASSDKTRDRGQSEQFF. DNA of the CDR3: TGTGCCAGCAGTGACAAAACCCGGGACAGGGGGCAGAGTGAGCAGTTCTTC.

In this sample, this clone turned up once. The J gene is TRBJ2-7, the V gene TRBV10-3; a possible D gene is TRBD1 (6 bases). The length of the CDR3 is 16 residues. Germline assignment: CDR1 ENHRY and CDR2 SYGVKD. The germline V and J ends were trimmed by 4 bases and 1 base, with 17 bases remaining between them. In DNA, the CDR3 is TGTGCCATCAGTGCCCAATCGACAGACAGGTCCTACGAGCAGTACTTC. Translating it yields CAISAQSTDRSYEQYF.

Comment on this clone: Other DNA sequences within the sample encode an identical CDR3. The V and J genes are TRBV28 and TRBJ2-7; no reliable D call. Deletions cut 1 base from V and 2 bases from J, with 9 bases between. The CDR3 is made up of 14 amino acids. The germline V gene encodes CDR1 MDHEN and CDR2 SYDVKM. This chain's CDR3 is CASSLFGRTYEQYF. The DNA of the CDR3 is TGTGCCAGCAGTTTATTTGGAAGAACCTACGAGCAGTACTTC.

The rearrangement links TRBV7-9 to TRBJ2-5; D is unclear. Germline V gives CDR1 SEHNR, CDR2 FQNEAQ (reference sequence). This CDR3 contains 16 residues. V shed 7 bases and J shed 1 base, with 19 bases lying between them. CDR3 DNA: TGTGCCAGCAATCACCACCCAGACGGATCCCAAGAGACCCAGTACTTC. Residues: CASNHHPDGSQETQYF.

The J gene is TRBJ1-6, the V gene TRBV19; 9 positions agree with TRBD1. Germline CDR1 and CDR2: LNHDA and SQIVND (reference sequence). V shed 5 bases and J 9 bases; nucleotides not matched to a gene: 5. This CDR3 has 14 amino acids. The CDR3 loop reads CASSAGQGSSPLHF. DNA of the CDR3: TGTGCCAGTAGTGCTGGACAGGGGAGTTCACCCCTCCACTTT.

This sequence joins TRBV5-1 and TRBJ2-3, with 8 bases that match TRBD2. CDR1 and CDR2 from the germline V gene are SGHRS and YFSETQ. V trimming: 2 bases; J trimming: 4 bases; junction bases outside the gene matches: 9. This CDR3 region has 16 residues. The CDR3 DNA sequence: TGCGCCAGCAGCTTCCCCTGGCGGGAGGTCGCAGATACGCAGTATTTT. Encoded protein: CASSFPWREVADTQYF.

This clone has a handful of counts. This CDR3 is CASSIAGTVYNEQFF. CDR3 DNA: TGTGCCAGCAGCATTGCCGGGACAGTCTACAATGAGCAGTTCTTC. V gene TRBV11-3 combines with J gene TRBJ2-1; 7 bases map to TRBD1. The CDR3 has 15 amino acids. Trimming cost V 5 bases and J 3 bases; bases outside gene matches: 7. Germline CDR1 reads SGHNT; CDR2 reads YENEEA. Full variable domain (outside the CDR3, taken from reference TRBV11-3 and TRBJ2-1): EAGVVQSPRYKIIEKKQPVAFWCNPISGHNTLYWYLQNLGQGPELLIRYENEEAVDDSQLPKDRFSAERLKGVDSTLKIQPAELGDSAVYLCASSIAGTVYNEQFFGPGTRLTVL.

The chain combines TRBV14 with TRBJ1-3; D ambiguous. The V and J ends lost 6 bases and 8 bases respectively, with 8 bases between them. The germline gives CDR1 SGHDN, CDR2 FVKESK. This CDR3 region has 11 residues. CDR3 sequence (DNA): TGTGCCAGCAGTCGGGGAGACACCATATATTTT. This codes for CASSRGDTIYF. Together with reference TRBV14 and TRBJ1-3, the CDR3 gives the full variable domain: EAGVTQFPSHSVIEKGQTVTLRCDPISGHDNLYWYRRVMGKEIKFLLHFVKESKQDESGMPNNRFLAERTGGTYSTLKVQPAELEDSGVYFCASSRGDTIYFGEGSWLTVV.

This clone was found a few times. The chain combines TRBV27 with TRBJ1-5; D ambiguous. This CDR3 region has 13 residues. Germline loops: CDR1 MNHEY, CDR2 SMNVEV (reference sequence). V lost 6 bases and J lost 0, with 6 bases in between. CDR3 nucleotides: TGTGCCAGCAGCCCAATTAGCAATCAGCCCCAGCATTTT. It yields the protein CASSPISNQPQHF.

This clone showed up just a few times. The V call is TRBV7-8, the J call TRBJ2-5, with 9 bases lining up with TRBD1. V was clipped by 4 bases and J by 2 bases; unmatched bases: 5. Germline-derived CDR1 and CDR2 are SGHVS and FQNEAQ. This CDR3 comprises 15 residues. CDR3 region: CASSSDRGYQETQYF. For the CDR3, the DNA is TGTGCCAGCAGCTCTGACAGGGGGTATCAAGAGACCCAGTACTTC. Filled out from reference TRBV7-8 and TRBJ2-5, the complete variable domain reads GAGVSQSPRYKVAKRGQDVALRCDPISGHVSLFWYQQALGQGPEFLTYFQNEAQLDKSGLPSDRFFAERPEGSVSTLKIQRTQQEDSAVYLCASSSDRGYQETQYFGPGTRLLVL.

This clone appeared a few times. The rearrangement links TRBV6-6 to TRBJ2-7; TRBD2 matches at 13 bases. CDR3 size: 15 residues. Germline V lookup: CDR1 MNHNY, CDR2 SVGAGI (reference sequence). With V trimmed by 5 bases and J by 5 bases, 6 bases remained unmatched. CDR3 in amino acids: CASSRTSGSADEQYF. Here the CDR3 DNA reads TGTGCCAGCAGTAGGACTAGCGGGAGCGCAGACGAGCAGTACTTC.

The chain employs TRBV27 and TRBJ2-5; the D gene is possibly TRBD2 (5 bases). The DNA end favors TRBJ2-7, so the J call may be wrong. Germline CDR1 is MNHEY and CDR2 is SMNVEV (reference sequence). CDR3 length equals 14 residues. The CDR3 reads CASSLTVSGYEQYF. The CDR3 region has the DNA TGTGCCAGCAGTCTAACCGTAAGCGGCTACGAGCAGTACTTC.

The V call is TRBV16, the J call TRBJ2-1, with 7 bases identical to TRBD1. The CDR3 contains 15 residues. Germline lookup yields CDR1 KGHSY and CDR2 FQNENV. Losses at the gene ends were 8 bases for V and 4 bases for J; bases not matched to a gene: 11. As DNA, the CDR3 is TGTGCCAGCGCGGAGACAGGGAAAAAATACAATGAGCAGTTCTTC. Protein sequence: CASAETGKKYNEQFF. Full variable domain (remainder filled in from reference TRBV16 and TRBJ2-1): GEEVAQTPKHLVRGEGQKAKLYCAPIKGHSYVFWYQQVLKNEFKFLISFQNENVFDETGMPKERFSAKCLPNSPCSLEIQATKLEDSAVYFCASAETGKKYNEQFFGPGTRLTVL.

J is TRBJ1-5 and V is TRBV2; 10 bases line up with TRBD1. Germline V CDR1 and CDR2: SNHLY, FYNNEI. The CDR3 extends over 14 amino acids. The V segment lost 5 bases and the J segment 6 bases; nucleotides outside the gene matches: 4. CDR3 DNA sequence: TGTGCCAGCAGTCCGGGACAGGGGAGTCAGCCCCAGCATTTT. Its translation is CASSPGQGSQPQHF.

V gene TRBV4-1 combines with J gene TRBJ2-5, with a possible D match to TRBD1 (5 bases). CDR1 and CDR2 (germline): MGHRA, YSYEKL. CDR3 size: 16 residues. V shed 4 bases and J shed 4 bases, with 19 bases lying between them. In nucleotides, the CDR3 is TGCGCCAGCAGCCCGCGGCAGGGTGGTATCGGAGAGACCCAGTACTTC. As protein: CASSPRQGGIGETQYF.

DNA of the CDR3: TGTGCCAGCAGTGATGGAGATAGCGGGAGTGTAGGAGAGCAGTTCTTC. This encodes CASSDGDSGSVGEQFF. V gene TRBV6-4 combines with J gene TRBJ2-1, with 9 bases aligning to TRBD2. The CDR3 totals 16 residues. Germline CDR1 and CDR2: MRHNA and SNTAGT. The V segment lost 3 bases and the J segment 10 bases; nucleotides outside the gene matches: 13.

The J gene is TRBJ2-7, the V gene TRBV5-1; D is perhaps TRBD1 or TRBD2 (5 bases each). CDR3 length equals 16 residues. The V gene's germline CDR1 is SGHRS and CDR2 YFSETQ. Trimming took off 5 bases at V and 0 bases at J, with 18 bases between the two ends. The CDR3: CASRSTGTTSSYEQYF. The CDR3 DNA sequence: TGCGCCAGCAGGTCAACCGGGACGACCAGCTCCTACGAGCAGTACTTC.

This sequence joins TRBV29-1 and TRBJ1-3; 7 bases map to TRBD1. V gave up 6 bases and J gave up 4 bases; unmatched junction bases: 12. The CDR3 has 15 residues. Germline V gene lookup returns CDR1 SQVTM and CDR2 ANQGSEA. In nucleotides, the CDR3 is TGCAGCGTCACGCCCACAGGGGAGCAGGGAAACACCATATATTTT. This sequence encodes CSVTPTGEQGNTIYF. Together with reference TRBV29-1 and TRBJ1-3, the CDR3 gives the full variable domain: SAVISQKPSRDICQRGTSLTIQCQVDSQVTMMFWYRQQPGQSLTLIATANQGSEATYESGFVIDKFPISRPNLTFSTLTVSNMSPEDSSIYLCSVTPTGEQGNTIYFGEGSWLTVV.

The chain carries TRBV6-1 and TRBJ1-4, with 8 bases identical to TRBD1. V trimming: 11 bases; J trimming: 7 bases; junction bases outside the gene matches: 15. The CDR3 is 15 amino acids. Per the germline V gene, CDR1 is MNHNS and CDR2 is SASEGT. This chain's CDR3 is CAATPTSGGGEKLFF. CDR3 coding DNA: TGTGCCGCAACCCCAACATCAGGGGGCGGTGAAAAACTGTTTTTT.